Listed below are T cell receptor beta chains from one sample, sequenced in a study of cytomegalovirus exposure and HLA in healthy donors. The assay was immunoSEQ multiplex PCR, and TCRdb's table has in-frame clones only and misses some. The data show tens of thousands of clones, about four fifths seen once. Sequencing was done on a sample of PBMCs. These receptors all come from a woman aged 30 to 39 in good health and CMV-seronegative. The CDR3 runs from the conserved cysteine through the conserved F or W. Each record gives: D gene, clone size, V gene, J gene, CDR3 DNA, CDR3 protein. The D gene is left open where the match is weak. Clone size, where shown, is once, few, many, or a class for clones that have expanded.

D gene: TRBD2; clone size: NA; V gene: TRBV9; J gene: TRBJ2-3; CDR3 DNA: TGTGCCAGCAGCGTAGATGGGCGGGGGGGGATAGATACGCAGTATTTT; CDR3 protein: CASSVDGRGGIDTQYF
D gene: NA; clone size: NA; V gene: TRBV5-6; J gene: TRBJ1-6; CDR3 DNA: TGTGCCAGCAGCCGCAGGGCTCGGAACCTATACTTT; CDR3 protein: CASSRRARNLYF
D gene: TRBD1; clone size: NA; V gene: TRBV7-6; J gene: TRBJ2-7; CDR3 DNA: TGTGCCAGCAGCAAGAACCGGGACAGGGCCTACGAGCAGTACTTC; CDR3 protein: CASSKNRDRAYEQYF
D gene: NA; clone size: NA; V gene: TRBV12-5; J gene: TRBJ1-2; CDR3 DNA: TGTGCTAGTTCCCGGGGAGGGGTCTATGGCTACACCTTC; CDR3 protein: CASSRGGVYGYTF
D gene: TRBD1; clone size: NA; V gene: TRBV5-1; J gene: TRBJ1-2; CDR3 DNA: TGCGCCAGCAGCCTAGACAGGGGTTCGTATGGCTACACCTTC; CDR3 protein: CASSLDRGSYGYTF
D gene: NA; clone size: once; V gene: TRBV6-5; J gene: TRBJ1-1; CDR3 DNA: TGTGCCAGCAGTTACTACGGTGACACTGAAGCTTTCTTT; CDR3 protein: CASSYYGDTEAFF
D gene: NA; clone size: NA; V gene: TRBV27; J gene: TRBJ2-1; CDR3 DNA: TGTGCCAGCAGTTCAACGAGACTAGTTTCCTACAATGAGCAGTTCTTC; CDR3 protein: CASSSTRLVSYNEQFF
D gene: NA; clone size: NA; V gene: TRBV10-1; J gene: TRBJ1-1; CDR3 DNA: TGCGCCAGCAATTCAGGGGAGCCGAACACTGAAGCTTTCTTT; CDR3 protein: CASNSGEPNTEAFF
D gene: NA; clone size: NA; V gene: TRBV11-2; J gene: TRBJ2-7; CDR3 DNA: TGTGCCAGCAGCTTAGCAGGCGGACTCCCCTACGAGCAGTACTTC; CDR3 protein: CASSLAGGLPYEQYF
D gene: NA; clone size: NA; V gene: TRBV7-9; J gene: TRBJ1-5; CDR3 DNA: TGTGCCAGCAGCACCCCCCGGCAGCCCCAGCATTTT; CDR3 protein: CASSTPRQPQHF
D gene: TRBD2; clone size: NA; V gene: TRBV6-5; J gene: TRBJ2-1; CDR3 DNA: TGTGCCAGCAGTATAGCGGGGGGCCCCCGGTCGGAGCAGTTCTTC; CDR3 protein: CASSIAGGPRSEQFF
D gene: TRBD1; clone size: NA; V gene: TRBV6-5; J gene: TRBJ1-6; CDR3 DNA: TGTGCCAGCAGTTACCACAGGGGATCCAGGTCACCCCTCCACTTT; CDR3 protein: CASSYHRGSRSPLHF
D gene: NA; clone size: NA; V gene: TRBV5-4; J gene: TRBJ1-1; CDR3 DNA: TGTGCCAGCAGCCCCCAGGCAGGGATCACTGAAGCTTTCTTT; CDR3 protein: CASSPQAGITEAFF
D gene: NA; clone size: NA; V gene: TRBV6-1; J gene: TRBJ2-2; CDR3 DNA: TGTGCCAGCAGTGAAGGGAAGAGGTGGGAGCTGTTTTTT; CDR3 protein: CASSEGKRWELFF
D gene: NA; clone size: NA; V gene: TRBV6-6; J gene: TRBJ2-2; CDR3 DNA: TGTGCCAGCAGTTACTCCCCACAGGGGAACACCGGGGAGCTGTTTTTT; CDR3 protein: CASSYSPQGNTGELFF
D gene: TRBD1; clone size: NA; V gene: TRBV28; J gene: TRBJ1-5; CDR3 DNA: TGTGCCAGCAGTCCTCAACAGGGGAGTCAGCCCCAGCATTTT; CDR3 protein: CASSPQQGSQPQHF
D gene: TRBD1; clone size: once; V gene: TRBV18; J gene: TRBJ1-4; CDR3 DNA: TGTGCCAGCTCACCTCGCGGACAGGGGACAACTAATGAAAAACTGTTTTTT; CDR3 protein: CASSPRGQGTTNEKLFF
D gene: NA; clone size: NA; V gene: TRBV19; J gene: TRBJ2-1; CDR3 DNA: TGTGCCAGTAGTCCCTGGGTTGGGGGGTCCTACAATGAGCAGTTCTTC; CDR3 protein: CASSPWVGGSYNEQFF
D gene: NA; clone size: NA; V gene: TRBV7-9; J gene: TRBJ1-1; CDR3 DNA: TGTTCCAGCAGCCTATATGACAGGAAGGCTTTCTTT; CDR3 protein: CSSSLYDRKAFF
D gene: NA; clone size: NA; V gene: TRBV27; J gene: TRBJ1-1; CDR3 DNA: TGTGCCAGCAGTTTGACAGGAATGAACACTGAAGCTTTCTTT; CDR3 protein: CASSLTGMNTEAFF
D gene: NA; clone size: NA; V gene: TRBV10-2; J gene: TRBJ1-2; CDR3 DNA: TGCGCCAGCACGGGGGGCTGGTTATATGGCTACACCTTC; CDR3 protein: CASTGGWLYGYTF
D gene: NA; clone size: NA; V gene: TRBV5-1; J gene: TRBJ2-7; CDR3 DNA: TGCGCCAGCAGCTTGGATGTATACTACGAGCAGTACTTC; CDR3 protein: CASSLDVYYEQYF
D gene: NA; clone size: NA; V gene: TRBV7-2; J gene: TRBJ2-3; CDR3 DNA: TGTGCCAGCAGCTTATACGGGAGCACAGATACGCAGTATTTT; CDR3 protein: CASSLYGSTDTQYF
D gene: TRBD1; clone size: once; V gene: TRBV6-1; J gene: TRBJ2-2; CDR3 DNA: TGTGCCAGCAGTGTAGGACAGGGATTAAACACCGGGGAGCTGTTTTTT; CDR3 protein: CASSVGQGLNTGELFF
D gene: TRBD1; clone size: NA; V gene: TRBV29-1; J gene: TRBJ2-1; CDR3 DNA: TGCAGCGTTGACAGGGGGAGCAATGAGCAGTTCTTC; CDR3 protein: CSVDRGSNEQFF
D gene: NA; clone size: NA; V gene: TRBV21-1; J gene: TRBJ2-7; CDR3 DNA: TGTGCCAGCAGCAAAGTGGGCTTGGGCCCACCCTACGAGCAGTACTTC; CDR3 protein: CASSKVGLGPPYEQYF
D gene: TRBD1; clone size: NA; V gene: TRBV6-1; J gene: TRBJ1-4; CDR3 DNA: TGTGCCAGCAGTGGTTACAGGGGGCGAAGTAATGAAAAACTGTTTTTT; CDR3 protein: CASSGYRGRSNEKLFF
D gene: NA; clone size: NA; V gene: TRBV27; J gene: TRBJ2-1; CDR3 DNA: TGTGCCAGCTTCGGGGTGTCCAATGAGCAGTTCTTC; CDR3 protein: CASFGVSNEQFF
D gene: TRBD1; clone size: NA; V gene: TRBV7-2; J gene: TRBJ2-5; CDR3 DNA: TGTGCCAGCAGCTTAGAAGTTGGGACAGGGCGAGTAAGGGAGCAGTACTTC; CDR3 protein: CASSLEVGTGRVREQYF
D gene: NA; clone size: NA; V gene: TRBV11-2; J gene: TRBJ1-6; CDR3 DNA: TGTGCCAGCAGACCCCCCCCCGAGGATCGTTCACCCCTCCACTTT; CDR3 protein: CASRPPPEDRSPLHF
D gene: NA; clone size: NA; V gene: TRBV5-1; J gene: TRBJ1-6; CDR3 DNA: TGCGCCAGCAGCTCGAACAGTCAGAATTCACCCCTCCACTTT; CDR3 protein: CASSSNSQNSPLHF
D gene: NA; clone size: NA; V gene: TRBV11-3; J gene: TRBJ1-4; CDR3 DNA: TGTGCCAGCAGCTATCAGGGGATGGCAACTAATGAAAAACTGTTTTTT; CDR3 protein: CASSYQGMATNEKLFF
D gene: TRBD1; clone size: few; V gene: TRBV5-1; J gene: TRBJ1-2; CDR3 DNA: TGCGCCAGCAGCCTCGGGACAGTGGAGGGCTACACCTTC; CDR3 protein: CASSLGTVEGYTF